The clone carrying this T cell receptor beta chain was recorded many times. Its antigen is as yet unknown. This entry comes from a study of Graves' ophthalmopathy and Graves' hyperthyroidism. Study-level points and caveats: The model predicted ophthalmopathy progression with around 70% sensitivity and around 72% specificity.

Per the germline V gene, CDR1 is DFQATT and CDR2 is SNEGSKA (reference sequence). The CDR3 extends over 12 amino acids. V was pared by 5 bases and J by 2 bases, with 9 bases between. Investigators amplified TCR beta CDR3 regions from RNA transcripts. RT-PCR was first run with HTBI primers, then multiplex PCR in a second round. TCRdb re-called the multiplex PCR reads through MiXCR, storing one row per CDR3 protein. The profile shows hundreds of thousands of distinct CDR3 sequences, around an eighth of them singletons. Source material: blood. The chain is built from TRBV20-1 and TRBJ2-5, with TRBD2 as a possible D gene (6 bases). This clonotype was obtained from a woman aged 25 to 39 with Graves' ophthalmopathy. For the CDR3, the DNA is TGCAGTGCTCCCCTAGCGCAAGAGACCCAGTACTTC. This codes for CSAPLAQETQYF.